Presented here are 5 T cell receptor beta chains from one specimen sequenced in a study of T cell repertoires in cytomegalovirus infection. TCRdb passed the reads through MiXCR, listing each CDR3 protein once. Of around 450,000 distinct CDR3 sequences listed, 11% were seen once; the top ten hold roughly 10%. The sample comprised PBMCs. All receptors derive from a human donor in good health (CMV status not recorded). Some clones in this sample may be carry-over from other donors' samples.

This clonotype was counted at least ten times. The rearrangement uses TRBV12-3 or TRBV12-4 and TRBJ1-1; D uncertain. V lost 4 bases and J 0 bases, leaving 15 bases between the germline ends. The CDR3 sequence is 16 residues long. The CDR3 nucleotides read TGTGCCAGCAGTTCTTACCCCACTCGGGTGAACACTGAAGCTTTCTTT. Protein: CASSSYPTRVNTEAFF.

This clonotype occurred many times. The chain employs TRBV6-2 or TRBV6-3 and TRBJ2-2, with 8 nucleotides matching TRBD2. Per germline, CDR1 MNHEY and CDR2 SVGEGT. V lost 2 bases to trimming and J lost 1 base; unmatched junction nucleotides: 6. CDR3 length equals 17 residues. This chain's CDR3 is CASSYAKAGVNTGELFF. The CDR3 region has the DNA TGTGCCAGCAGTTACGCGAAAGCGGGGGTGAACACCGGGGAGCTGTTTTTT.

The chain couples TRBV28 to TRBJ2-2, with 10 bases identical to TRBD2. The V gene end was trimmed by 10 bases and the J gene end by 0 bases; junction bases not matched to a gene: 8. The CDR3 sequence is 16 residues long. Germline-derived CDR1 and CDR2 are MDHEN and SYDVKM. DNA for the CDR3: TGTGCCACCGTTGGACTAGCGGCTACGAACACCGGGGAGCTGTTTTTT. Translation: CATVGLAATNTGELFF.

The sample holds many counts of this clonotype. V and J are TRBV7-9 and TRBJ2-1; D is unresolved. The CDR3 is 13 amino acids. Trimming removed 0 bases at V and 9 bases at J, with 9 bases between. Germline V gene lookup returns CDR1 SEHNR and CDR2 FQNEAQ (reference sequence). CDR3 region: CASSLAAVAEQFF. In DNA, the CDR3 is TGTGCCAGCAGCTTAGCGGCAGTGGCTGAGCAGTTCTTC.

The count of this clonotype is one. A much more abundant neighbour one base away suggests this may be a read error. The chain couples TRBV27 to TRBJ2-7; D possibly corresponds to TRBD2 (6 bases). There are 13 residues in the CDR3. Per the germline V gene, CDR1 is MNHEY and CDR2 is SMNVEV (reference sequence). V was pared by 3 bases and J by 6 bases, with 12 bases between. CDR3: CASSLGGFCEQYF. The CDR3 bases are TGTGCCAGCAGTTTGGGGGGATTTTGCGAGCAGTACTTC.